The clone carrying this T cell receptor (beta chain) was counted between two and nine times. Its antigen is unknown. The junction departs from germline at one end; a sequencing error may be responsible. This sample is drawn from a study of radiotherapy plus CTLA-4 blockade in lung cancer. Turning to the study itself: Of the patients, more than 15% showed objective responses and roughly 30% attained disease control.

Some clones are missing from TCRdb's copy, which holds only in-frame ones; the method was immunoSEQ multiplex PCR. The table records 90,000 to 100,000 clones, 82% of them present only once. General study points: Per reports, early blood T cell clone dynamics, plus interferon-beta, forecast response most strongly.

The sample in question was peripheral blood, obtained from a patient treated with radiotherapy plus ipilimumab. This sequence originates from a human donor with non-small cell lung cancer that progressed on radiotherapy plus ipilimumab.

CDR3: CASSPTSIGTDTQYF. DNA for the CDR3: TGTGCTAGCAGCCCTACTAGTATAGGCACAGATACGCAGTATTTT. The gene calls are TRBV7-7 and TRBJ2-3; tentatively, D is TRBD2 (5 bases). Germline values: CDR1 SSHAT, CDR2 FNYEAQ (reference sequence). The CDR3 is 15 amino acids.